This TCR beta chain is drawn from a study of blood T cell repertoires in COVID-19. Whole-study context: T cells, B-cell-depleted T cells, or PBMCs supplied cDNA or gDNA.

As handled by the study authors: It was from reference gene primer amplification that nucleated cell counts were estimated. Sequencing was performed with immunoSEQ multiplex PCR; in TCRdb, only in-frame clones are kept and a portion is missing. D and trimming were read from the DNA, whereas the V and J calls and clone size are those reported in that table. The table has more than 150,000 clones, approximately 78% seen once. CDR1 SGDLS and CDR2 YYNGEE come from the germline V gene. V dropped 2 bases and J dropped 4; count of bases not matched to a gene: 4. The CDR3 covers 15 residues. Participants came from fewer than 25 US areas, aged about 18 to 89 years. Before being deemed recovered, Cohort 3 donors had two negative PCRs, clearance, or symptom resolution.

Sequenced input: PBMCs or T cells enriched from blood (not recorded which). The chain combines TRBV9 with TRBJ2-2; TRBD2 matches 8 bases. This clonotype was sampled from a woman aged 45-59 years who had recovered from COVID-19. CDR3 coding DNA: TGTGCCAGCAGCGTGGCGGGACTAGTCACCGGGGAGCTGTTTTTT. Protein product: CASSVAGLVTGELFF.